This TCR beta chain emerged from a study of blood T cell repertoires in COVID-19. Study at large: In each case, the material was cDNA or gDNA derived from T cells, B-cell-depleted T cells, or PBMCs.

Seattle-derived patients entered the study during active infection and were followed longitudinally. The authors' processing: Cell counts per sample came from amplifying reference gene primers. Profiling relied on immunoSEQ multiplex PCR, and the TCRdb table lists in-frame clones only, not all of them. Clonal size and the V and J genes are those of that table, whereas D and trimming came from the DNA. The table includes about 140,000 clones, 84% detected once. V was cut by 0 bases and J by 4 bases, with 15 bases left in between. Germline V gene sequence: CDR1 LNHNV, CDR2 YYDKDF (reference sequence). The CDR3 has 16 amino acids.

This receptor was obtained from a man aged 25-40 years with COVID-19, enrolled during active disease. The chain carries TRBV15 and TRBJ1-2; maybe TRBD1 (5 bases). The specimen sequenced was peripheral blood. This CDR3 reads CATSRDITGTTYGYTF. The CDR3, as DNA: TGTGCCACCAGCAGAGATATTACAGGAACTACCTATGGCTACACCTTC.